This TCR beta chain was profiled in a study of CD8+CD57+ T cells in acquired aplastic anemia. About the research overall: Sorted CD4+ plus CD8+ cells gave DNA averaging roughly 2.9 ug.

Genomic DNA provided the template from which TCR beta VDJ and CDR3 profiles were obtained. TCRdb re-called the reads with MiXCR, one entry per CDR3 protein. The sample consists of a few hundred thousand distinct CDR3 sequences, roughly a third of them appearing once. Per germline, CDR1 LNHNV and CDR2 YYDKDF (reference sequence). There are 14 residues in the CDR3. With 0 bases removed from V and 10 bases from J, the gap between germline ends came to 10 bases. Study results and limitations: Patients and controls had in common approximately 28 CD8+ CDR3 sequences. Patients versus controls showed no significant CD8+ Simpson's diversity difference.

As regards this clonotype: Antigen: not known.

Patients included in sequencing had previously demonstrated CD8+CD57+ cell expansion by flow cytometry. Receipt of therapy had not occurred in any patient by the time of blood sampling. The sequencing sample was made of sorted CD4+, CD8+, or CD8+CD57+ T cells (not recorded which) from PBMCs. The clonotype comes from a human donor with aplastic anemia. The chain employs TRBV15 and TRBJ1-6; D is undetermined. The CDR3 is CATSRDRGESPLHF. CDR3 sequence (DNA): TGTGCCACCAGCAGAGATCGGGGTGAATCACCCCTCCACTTT.